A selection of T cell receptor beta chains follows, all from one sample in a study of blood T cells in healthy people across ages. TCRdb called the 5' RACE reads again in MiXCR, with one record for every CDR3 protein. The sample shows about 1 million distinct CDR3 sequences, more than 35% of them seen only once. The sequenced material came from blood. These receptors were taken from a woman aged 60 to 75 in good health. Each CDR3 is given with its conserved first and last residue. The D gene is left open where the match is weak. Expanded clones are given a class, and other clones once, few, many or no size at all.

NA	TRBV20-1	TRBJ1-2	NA	CSATTGGYGYTF	TGCAGTGCTACTACAGGAGGCTATGGCTACACCTTC
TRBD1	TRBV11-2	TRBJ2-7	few	CASRRNSGTGIEQYF	TGTGCCAGCAGACGAAATTCCGGGACAGGGATCGAGCAGTACTTC
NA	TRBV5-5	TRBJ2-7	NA	CASGPQEVHEQYF	TGTGCCAGCGGCCCTCAGGAGGTCCACGAGCAGTACTTC
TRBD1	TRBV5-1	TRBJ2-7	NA	CASSLDRGRGYEQYF	TGCGCCAGCAGCTTGGACAGGGGGAGAGGCTACGAGCAGTACTTC
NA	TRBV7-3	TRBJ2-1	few	CASSLIIAFSYNEQFF	TGTGCCAGCAGCTTAATTATAGCGTTCTCCTACAATGAGCAGTTCTTC
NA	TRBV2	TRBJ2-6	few	CASSERYRGGSGANVLTF	TGTGCCAGCAGTGAAAGATACAGGGGAGGCTCTGGGGCCAACGTCCTGACTTTC
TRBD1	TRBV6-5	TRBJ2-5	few	CASSYSYRGQGANNQETQYF	TGTGCCAGCAGTTACTCTTACCGAGGACAGGGGGCGAATAATCAGGAGACCCAGTACTTC
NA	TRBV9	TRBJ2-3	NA	CASSVDLEVVGRDTQYF	TGTGCCAGCAGCGTAGATCTAGAAGTAGTGGGCAGAGATACGCAGTATTTT
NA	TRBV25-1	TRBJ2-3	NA	CASSRDPAADTQYF	TGTGCCAGCAGTAGGGACCCAGCAGCAGATACGCAGTATTTT
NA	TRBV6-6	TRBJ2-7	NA	CASIATPETYEQYF	TGTGCCAGCATCGCGACACCCGAAACCTACGAGCAGTACTTC
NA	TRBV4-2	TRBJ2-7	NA	CASSQGSQSYEQYF	TGTGCCAGCAGCCAAGGTAGCCAATCCTACGAGCAGTACTTC
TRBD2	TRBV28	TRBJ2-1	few	CASRALAGIYNEQFF	TGTGCCAGCAGGGCTTTAGCGGGGATCTACAATGAGCAGTTCTTC
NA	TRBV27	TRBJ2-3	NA	CASSPGRGGTDTQYF	TGTGCCAGCAGCCCCGGACGGGGTGGCACAGATACGCAGTATTTT
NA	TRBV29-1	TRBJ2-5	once	CSVGSGNNEQYF	TGCAGCGTTGGTTCGGGGAACAATGAGCAGTACTTC
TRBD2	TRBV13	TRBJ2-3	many	CASSFGLAGVSTQYF	TGTGCCAGCAGCTTCGGACTAGCGGGAGTTTCTACGCAGTATTTT
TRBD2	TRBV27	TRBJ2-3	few	CASSISSLLAGARDTQYF	TGTGCCAGCAGTATAAGCTCCCTCCTAGCGGGAGCGCGGGATACGCAGTATTTT
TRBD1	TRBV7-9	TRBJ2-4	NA	CASSPLDRVNIQYF	TGTGCCAGCAGTCCGTTGGACAGGGTTAACATTCAGTACTTC
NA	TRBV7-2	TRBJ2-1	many	CASSLMGGHNEQFF	TGTGCCAGCAGCTTAATGGGCGGCCACAATGAGCAGTTCTTC
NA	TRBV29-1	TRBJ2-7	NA	CSVAGHFYYEQYF	TGCAGCGTTGCAGGACACTTCTATTACGAGCAGTACTTC
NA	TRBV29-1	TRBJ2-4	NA	CSVAQGRLAKNIQYF	TGCAGCGTTGCTCAGGGTAGATTAGCCAAAAACATTCAGTACTTC
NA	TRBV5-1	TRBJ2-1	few	CASSPLAGTPSSYNEQFF	TGCGCCAGCAGCCCACTGGCGGGTACGCCTAGCTCCTACAATGAGCAGTTCTTC
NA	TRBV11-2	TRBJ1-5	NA	CASSLDLGINQPQHF	TGTGCCAGCAGCTTAGATCTGGGCATCAATCAGCCCCAGCATTTT
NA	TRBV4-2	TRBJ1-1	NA	CASSPLTRATEAFF	TGTGCCAGCAGCCCATTGACACGGGCGACTGAAGCTTTCTTT
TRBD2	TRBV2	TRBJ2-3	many	CASSDLGGTTDTQYF	TGTGCCAGCAGTGATTTGGGAGGGACTACAGATACGCAGTATTTT
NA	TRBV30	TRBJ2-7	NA	CASYRDNYEQYF	TGTGCCTCATACCGGGATAACTACGAGCAGTACTTC
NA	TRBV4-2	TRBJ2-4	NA	CASSQETLTVNNEQYF	TGTGCCAGCAGCCAAGAAACGTTGACTGTTAACAATGAGCAGTACTTC
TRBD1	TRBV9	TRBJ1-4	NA	CASSVGTGGTNEKLFF	TGTGCCAGCAGCGTAGGGACAGGGGGAACTAATGAAAAACTGTTTTTT
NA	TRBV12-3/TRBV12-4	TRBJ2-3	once	CASSLELSNRLNTQYF	TGTGCCAGCAGTCTGGAACTATCCAACCGCTTGAATACGCAGTATTTT
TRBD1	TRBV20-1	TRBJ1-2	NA	CSASDRSGYGYTF	TGCAGTGCTTCGGACAGGAGCGGCTATGGCTACACCTTC
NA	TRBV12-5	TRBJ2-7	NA	CASGLVPLFYEQYF	TGTGCTAGTGGTTTGGTACCACTTTTCTACGAGCAGTACTTC
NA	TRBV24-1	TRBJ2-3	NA	CATMDGGSSRWGDSTDTQYF	TGTGCCACCATGGACGGGGGCAGTTCAAGATGGGGGGATTCCACAGATACGCAGTATTTT
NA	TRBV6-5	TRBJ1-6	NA	CASSDGMGSPLHF	TGTGCCAGCAGCGACGGCATGGGTTCACCCCTCCACTTT
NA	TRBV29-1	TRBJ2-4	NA	CSVGGGNIQYF	TGCAGCGTTGGTGGGGGAAACATTCAGTACTTC
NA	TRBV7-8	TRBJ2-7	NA	CASSLTGTGSSYEQYF	TGTGCCAGCAGCCTCACCGGGACGGGCAGCTCCTACGAGCAGTACTTC
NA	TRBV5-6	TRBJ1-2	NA	CASSLTGGSKRDGYTF	TGTGCCAGCAGCCTTACGGGTGGGTCAAAAAGGGATGGCTACACCTTC
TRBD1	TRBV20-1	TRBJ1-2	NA	CSARTTGGHTF	TGCAGTGCTAGAACGACAGGGGGTCACACCTTC
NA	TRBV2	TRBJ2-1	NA	CASSEDGGTNEQFF	TGTGCCAGCAGTGAGGACGGAGGGACGAATGAGCAGTTCTTC
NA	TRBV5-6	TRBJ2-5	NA	CANSLGITGQETQYF	TGTGCCAACAGCTTGGGGATAACGGGACAAGAGACCCAGTACTTC
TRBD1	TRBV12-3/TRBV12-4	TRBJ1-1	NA	CASSRGQVLGAFF	TGTGCCAGCAGCCGCGGACAGGTATTAGGAGCTTTCTTT
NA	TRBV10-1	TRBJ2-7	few	CASCKDTIGHEQYF	TGCGCCAGCTGTAAGGACACCATAGGTCACGAGCAGTACTTC
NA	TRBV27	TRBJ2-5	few	CASSLGYTKYQETQYF	TGTGCCAGCAGTTTAGGGTACACAAAGTACCAAGAGACCCAGTACTTC
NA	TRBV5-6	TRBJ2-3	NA	CASSLTDSPSTDTQYF	TGTGCCAGCAGCCTGACCGACAGTCCCAGCACAGATACGCAGTATTTT
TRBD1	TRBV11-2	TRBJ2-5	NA	CASSSNRGPETQYF	TGTGCCAGCAGCTCAAACAGGGGGCCAGAGACCCAGTACTTC
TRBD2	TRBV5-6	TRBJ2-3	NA	CASSRGGGSDTQYF	TGTGCCAGCAGCCGCGGGGGAGGTTCAGATACGCAGTATTTT
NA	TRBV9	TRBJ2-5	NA	CASSVANGGSEQYF	TGTGCCAGCAGCGTAGCTAACGGGGGTTCTGAGCAGTACTTC
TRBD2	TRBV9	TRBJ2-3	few	CASGSSGRPDTQYF	TGTGCCTCTGGGTCTAGCGGGAGGCCAGATACGCAGTATTTT
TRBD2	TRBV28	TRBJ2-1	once	CASNPPAGAKFF	TGTGCCAGCAATCCCCCAGCGGGGGCCAAGTTCTTC
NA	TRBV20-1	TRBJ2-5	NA	CSAPPGRGETQYF	TGCAGTGCCCCACCCGGGCGAGGAGAGACCCAGTACTTC
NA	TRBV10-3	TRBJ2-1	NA	CAIRGRQPDNEQFF	TGTGCCATCAGGGGTCGACAGCCTGACAATGAGCAGTTCTTC